The clone carrying this T cell receptor beta chain was recorded at least ten times. Its target is unknown. This specimen belongs to a study of T-cell memory formation after mild COVID-19. Study-level information: Among the donors, TCR clusters were largely specific to each donor.

J lost 7 bases, V lost 5 bases, and 7 bases had no gene match. CDR1 and CDR2 from the germline V gene are SEHNR and FQNEAQ (reference sequence). This CDR3 contains 16 residues. Study-wide results and caveats: The authors left the SARS-CoV-2 specificity of second-wave clones peaking on day 37 unconfirmed.

TCR alpha and TCR beta cDNA libraries carrying sample barcodes and UMIs were produced by 5'RACE using constant-segment primers. TCRdb processed the 5' RACE reads anew with MiXCR; each CDR3 protein has one entry. Of fewer than 350,000 distinct CDR3 sequences in the sample, approximately 16% were seen once. V is TRBV7-9 and J is TRBJ2-3; 15 bases align to TRBD2. Sequenced material: PBMCs or a T cell subset sorted from them (not recorded which). This clonotype was sampled from a young man who had mild COVID-19 (a few samples of this study predate the infection). Cell type and time point are not known. The CDR3: CASSPGLAGGRNTQYF. The CDR3 DNA follows: TGTGCCAGCAGCCCCGGACTAGCGGGGGGGCGGAATACGCAGTATTTT.